These T cell receptor beta chains were read from a single sample in a study of T cell repertoires in MIS-A myocarditis. Measured with immunoSEQ multiplex PCR; TCRdb has only the in-frame clones, and not every one. The repertoire consists of around 10,000 clones, with about 89% occurring once and the leading ten covering approximately 2%. The sequenced sample consisted of thoracic lymph node tissue obtained at autopsy. These receptors were taken from a man between 18 and 29 years old with fulminant myocarditis from multisystem inflammatory syndrome in adults (MIS-A) after COVID-19. The CDR3 runs from the conserved cysteine through the conserved F or W. The order of the fields is D gene, clone size, V gene, J gene, CDR3 protein, CDR3 DNA. The D gene is left open where the match is weak. Rows give clone size only sometimes, using once, few, many, or a class for an expanded clone.

D gene: NA; clone size: NA; V gene: TRBV4-1; J gene: TRBJ1-5; CDR3 protein: CASSPDSTAEFSNQPQHF; CDR3 DNA: TGCGCCAGCAGCCCCGACTCGACCGCGGAATTTAGCAATCAGCCCCAGCATTTT
D gene: NA; clone size: NA; V gene: TRBV19; J gene: TRBJ1-1; CDR3 protein: CASSIDRPPANTEAFF; CDR3 DNA: TGTGCCAGTAGTATAGATAGACCCCCAGCGAACACTGAAGCTTTCTTT
D gene: NA; clone size: NA; V gene: TRBV9; J gene: TRBJ2-7; CDR3 protein: CASSRSVGEQYF; CDR3 DNA: TGTGCCAGCAGTAGGAGCGTGGGGGAGCAGTACTTC
D gene: NA; clone size: NA; V gene: TRBV15; J gene: TRBJ1-1; CDR3 protein: CATSRGTQGMNTEAFF; CDR3 DNA: TGTGCCACCAGCAGAGGGACACAGGGCATGAACACTGAAGCTTTCTTT
D gene: TRBD2; clone size: NA; V gene: TRBV29-1; J gene: TRBJ2-5; CDR3 protein: CSAARTSGGPGTQYF; CDR3 DNA: TGCAGCGCAGCGCGGACTAGCGGGGGGCCAGGGACCCAGTACTTC
D gene: NA; clone size: NA; V gene: TRBV2; J gene: TRBJ1-2; CDR3 protein: CASSGREAQGGYTF; CDR3 DNA: TGTGCCAGCAGTGGCAGGGAGGCTCAAGGTGGCTACACCTTC
D gene: TRBD1; clone size: NA; V gene: TRBV24-1; J gene: TRBJ2-7; CDR3 protein: CATSDSSQGRPSYEQYF; CDR3 DNA: TGTGCCACCAGTGATTCCTCACAGGGGCGCCCATCCTACGAGCAGTACTTC
D gene: TRBD1; clone size: NA; V gene: TRBV2; J gene: TRBJ1-1; CDR3 protein: CASREDRLNTEAFF; CDR3 DNA: TGTGCCAGCAGGGAGGACAGGCTGAACACTGAAGCTTTCTTT
D gene: NA; clone size: NA; V gene: TRBV5-4; J gene: TRBJ1-2; CDR3 protein: CASSTRTEGPGYTF; CDR3 DNA: TGTGCCAGCAGCACGCGGACAGAGGGACCTGGCTACACCTTC
D gene: TRBD1; clone size: NA; V gene: TRBV2; J gene: TRBJ1-1; CDR3 protein: CASRVNRGFTEAFF; CDR3 DNA: TGTGCCAGCAGAGTAAACAGGGGGTTCACTGAAGCTTTCTTT
D gene: NA; clone size: NA; V gene: TRBV6-5; J gene: TRBJ2-2; CDR3 protein: CASTTLANGELFF; CDR3 DNA: TGTGCCAGCACTACACTAGCAAACGGGGAGCTGTTTTTT
D gene: NA; clone size: NA; V gene: TRBV4-2; J gene: TRBJ2-3; CDR3 protein: CASSPSGSTDTQYF; CDR3 DNA: TGTGCCAGCAGCCCGAGCGGCAGCACAGATACGCAGTATTTT
D gene: NA; clone size: NA; V gene: TRBV19; J gene: TRBJ2-1; CDR3 protein: CASSQGSVYNEQFF; CDR3 DNA: TGTGCCAGTAGCCAGGGATCAGTCTACAATGAGCAGTTCTTC
D gene: NA; clone size: NA; V gene: TRBV11-2; J gene: TRBJ1-6; CDR3 protein: CASSLSGYGSPLHF; CDR3 DNA: TGTGCCAGCAGCTTATCCGGGTATGGATCACCCCTCCACTTT
D gene: NA; clone size: NA; V gene: TRBV7-9; J gene: TRBJ1-4; CDR3 protein: CASSENLGRGGEKLFF; CDR3 DNA: TGTGCCAGCAGCGAGAATCTCGGACGGGGAGGTGAAAAACTGTTTTTT
D gene: TRBD1; clone size: NA; V gene: TRBV28; J gene: TRBJ2-7; CDR3 protein: CASSPRTGSISYEQYF; CDR3 DNA: TGTGCCAGCAGTCCACGGACAGGATCAATCTCCTACGAGCAGTACTTC
D gene: TRBD1; clone size: NA; V gene: TRBV29-1; J gene: TRBJ1-2; CDR3 protein: CSVETTGNYGYTF; CDR3 DNA: TGCAGCGTTGAAACGACAGGGAACTATGGCTACACCTTC
D gene: TRBD1; clone size: NA; V gene: TRBV3-1/TRBV3-2; J gene: TRBJ1-2; CDR3 protein: CASSRGTGLTNYGYTF; CDR3 DNA: TGTGCCAGCAGCCGAGGGACAGGGCTAACTAACTATGGCTACACCTTC
D gene: NA; clone size: NA; V gene: TRBV5-1; J gene: TRBJ1-1; CDR3 protein: CASSLDSGFAFF; CDR3 DNA: TGCGCCAGCAGCTTGGATAGCGGGTTCGCTTTCTTT
D gene: NA; clone size: once; V gene: TRBV28; J gene: TRBJ2-7; CDR3 protein: CASSPPGTYEQYF; CDR3 DNA: TGTGCCAGCAGTCCCCCCGGGACCTACGAGCAGTACTTC
D gene: TRBD2; clone size: NA; V gene: TRBV7-9; J gene: TRBJ2-3; CDR3 protein: CASMTSGRTDTQYF; CDR3 DNA: TGTGCCAGCATGACTAGCGGGAGAACAGATACGCAGTATTTT
D gene: NA; clone size: NA; V gene: TRBV4-1; J gene: TRBJ1-1; CDR3 protein: CASSLMGPGTEAFF; CDR3 DNA: TGCGCCAGCAGCCTGATGGGGCCGGGCACTGAAGCTTTCTTT
D gene: NA; clone size: NA; V gene: TRBV5-5; J gene: TRBJ2-5; CDR3 protein: CASSFKGDETQYF; CDR3 DNA: TGTGCCAGCAGCTTCAAGGGGGACGAGACCCAGTACTTC
D gene: NA; clone size: NA; V gene: TRBV18; J gene: TRBJ1-4; CDR3 protein: CASSPWGLTNEKLFF; CDR3 DNA: TGTGCCAGCTCACCGTGGGGGCTCACTAATGAAAAACTGTTTTTT
D gene: TRBD2; clone size: NA; V gene: TRBV4-1; J gene: TRBJ2-1; CDR3 protein: CASSQAGTRSTNEQFF; CDR3 DNA: TGCGCCAGCAGCCAAGCCGGGACTAGATCCACCAATGAGCAGTTCTTC
D gene: TRBD1; clone size: NA; V gene: TRBV27; J gene: TRBJ1-2; CDR3 protein: CASTPGTGFNYGYTF; CDR3 DNA: TGTGCCAGTACCCCGGGGACAGGCTTTAACTATGGCTACACCTTC
D gene: NA; clone size: NA; V gene: TRBV5-1; J gene: TRBJ2-7; CDR3 protein: CASRGESVYEQYF; CDR3 DNA: TGCGCCAGTAGAGGGGAGTCAGTCTACGAGCAGTACTTC
D gene: NA; clone size: NA; V gene: TRBV2; J gene: TRBJ1-6; CDR3 protein: CASSTRGEESPLHF; CDR3 DNA: TGTGCCAGCAGTACCAGGGGCGAGGAGTCACCCCTCCACTTT
D gene: NA; clone size: NA; V gene: TRBV6-5; J gene: TRBJ2-7; CDR3 protein: CASSRIGPYEQYF; CDR3 DNA: TGTGCCAGCAGCCGGATAGGGCCTTACGAGCAGTACTTC
D gene: NA; clone size: NA; V gene: TRBV5-6; J gene: TRBJ1-5; CDR3 protein: CASSYQSNQPQHF; CDR3 DNA: TGTGCCAGCAGTTATCAAAGCAATCAGCCCCAGCATTTT
D gene: TRBD1; clone size: NA; V gene: TRBV3-1/TRBV3-2; J gene: TRBJ1-5; CDR3 protein: CASSQGTGQPQHF; CDR3 DNA: TGTGCCAGCAGCCAGGGGACAGGTCAGCCCCAGCATTTT
D gene: TRBD2; clone size: NA; V gene: TRBV19; J gene: TRBJ2-1; CDR3 protein: CASQRTSASYNEQFF; CDR3 DNA: TGTGCCAGCCAGAGGACTAGCGCATCCTACAATGAGCAGTTCTTC
D gene: NA; clone size: NA; V gene: TRBV11-3; J gene: TRBJ2-1; CDR3 protein: CASSLGSSYNEQFF; CDR3 DNA: TGTGCCAGCAGCTTAGGCAGCTCCTACAATGAGCAGTTCTTC
D gene: NA; clone size: NA; V gene: TRBV2; J gene: TRBJ2-2; CDR3 protein: CASSEDWSGELFF; CDR3 DNA: TGTGCCAGCAGTGAAGATTGGTCAGGGGAGCTGTTTTTT
D gene: NA; clone size: NA; V gene: TRBV4-2; J gene: TRBJ1-3; CDR3 protein: CASSQLTGNTIYF; CDR3 DNA: TGTGCCAGCAGCCAATTAACTGGAAACACCATATATTTT
D gene: NA; clone size: NA; V gene: TRBV28; J gene: TRBJ1-1; CDR3 protein: CASIGDTGTTEAFF; CDR3 DNA: TGTGCCAGCATAGGAGACACAGGGACCACTGAAGCTTTCTTT
D gene: NA; clone size: NA; V gene: TRBV13; J gene: TRBJ2-7; CDR3 protein: CASSLPRGIEQYF; CDR3 DNA: TGTGCCAGCAGCTTACCCCGGGGGATCGAGCAGTACTTC
D gene: NA; clone size: NA; V gene: TRBV10-1; J gene: TRBJ2-1; CDR3 protein: CASSESGKGDYNEQFF; CDR3 DNA: TGCGCCAGCAGTGAGTCGGGAAAGGGCGACTACAATGAGCAGTTCTTC
D gene: NA; clone size: NA; V gene: TRBV15; J gene: TRBJ1-1; CDR3 protein: CATSRAFTEAFF; CDR3 DNA: TGTGCCACCAGCAGGGCCTTCACTGAAGCTTTCTTT
D gene: NA; clone size: NA; V gene: TRBV30; J gene: TRBJ2-3; CDR3 protein: CARRGTDTQYF; CDR3 DNA: TGTGCCCGAAGGGGAACAGATACGCAGTATTTT